These 19 T cell receptor beta chains came from one sample sequenced in a study of cytomegalovirus exposure and HLA in healthy donors. Primers: 60 Vbeta forward and 13 Jbeta reverse. Assay used: immunoSEQ multiplex PCR; TCRdb lists only in-frame clones, some missing. The sample consists of fewer than 250,000 clones, under 80% of them appearing once. The sequencing input was PBMCs. The source is a girl aged 2-9 years in good health and CMV-seronegative.

The J gene is TRBJ2-3, the V gene TRBV7-9; D unclear. Germline CDR1 and CDR2: SEHNR and FQNEAQ (reference sequence). V dropped 6 bases and J dropped 6 bases, with 16 bases sitting between them. This CDR3 has 14 amino acids. CDR3 residues: CASSPVAFADTQYF. In DNA, the CDR3 is TGTGCCAGCAGTCCGGTCGCGTTCGCCGATACGCAGTATTTT.

The rearrangement links TRBV19 to TRBJ1-2; D gene uncertain. Germline lookup yields CDR1 LNHDA and CDR2 SQIVND (reference sequence). The CDR3 is 11 residues long. Trimming left V 3 bases short and J 6 bases short, with 5 bases between. Here the CDR3 reads CASSIGDGYTF. The CDR3 coding sequence is TGTGCCAGTAGTATCGGGGATGGCTACACCTTC.

The V gene is TRBV21-1, the J gene TRBJ2-3; the table names TRBD1, a call not compared with the DNA. TRBV21-1 is noted as a pseudogene. CDR3 size: 16 residues. This chain's CDR3 is CASSNGDRELTDTQYF. The CDR3 coding sequence is TGTGCCAGCAGCAACGGCGACAGGGAACTCACAGATACGCAGTATTTT.

The rearrangement joins TRBV10-1 to TRBJ2-1, with D possibly being TRBD2 (6 bases). Germline CDR1 is WNHNN and CDR2 is SYGVQD (reference sequence). The germline V and J ends were trimmed by 6 bases and 2 bases, with 14 bases remaining between them. The CDR3 runs to 15 residues. DNA for the CDR3: TGCGCCAGCAGCAAAAAGCGGGCCACCTACAATGAGCAGTTCTTC. It codes for CASSKKRATYNEQFF.

The V gene is TRBV5-5, the J gene TRBJ1-1; 7 bases match TRBD1. The CDR3 spans 18 residues. The ends lost 0 bases at V and 2 bases at J; junction bases unmatched: 13. Germline assignment: CDR1 SGHKS and CDR2 YYEKEE (reference sequence). CDR3 protein: CASSLALTGWGINTEAFF. CDR3 DNA: TGTGCCAGCAGCTTGGCACTGACAGGGTGGGGGATAAACACTGAAGCTTTCTTT. Filled out from reference TRBV5-5 and TRBJ1-1, the complete variable domain reads DAGVTQSPTHLIKTRGQQVTLRCSPISGHKSVSWYQQVLGQGPQFIFQYYEKEERGRGNFPDRFSARQFPNYSSELNVNALLLGDSALYLCASSLALTGWGINTEAFFGQGTRLTVV.

This clone has only one observation. The rearrangement links TRBV4-1 to TRBJ2-7, with 8 positions matching TRBD1. The CDR3 loop spans 15 amino acids. J was trimmed by 3 bases and V by 0 bases; bases with no gene match: 4. CDR1 and CDR2 (germline): MGHRA, YSYEKL. CDR3 coding DNA: TGCGCCAGCAGCCAAGATCGGACAGGGATCTACGAGCAGTACTTC. Translating gives CASSQDRTGIYEQYF.

On this clone itself: Additional DNA sequences in this sample encode the identical CDR3. J is TRBJ1-3 and V is TRBV27; D is possibly TRBD1 (6 bases). The CDR3 extends over 15 amino acids. Germline CDR1 and CDR2: MNHEY and SMNVEV (reference sequence). Trimming stripped 2 bases from V and 0 bases from J, with 8 bases between. The CDR3 region has the DNA TGTGCCAGCAGTTTACAGGGGTCCTCTGGAAACACCATATATTTT. It specifies CASSLQGSSGNTIYF.

The rearrangement uses TRBV7-9 and TRBJ2-1, with D possibly TRBD2 on 5 matching bases. Germline loops: CDR1 SEHNR, CDR2 FQNEAQ (reference sequence). This CDR3 contains 13 residues. Trimming pared 5 bases from V and 9 bases from J, leaving 14 bases between. The CDR3 loop reads CASSPNSGIEQFF. The CDR3 DNA reads TGTGCCAGCAGCCCAAACTCGGGGATTGAGCAGTTCTTC.

V and J are TRBV18 and TRBJ1-5; D is ambiguous. In germline, CDR1 is KGHSH, CDR2 LQKENI. Trimming left V 6 bases short and J 4 bases short, with 10 bases between. CDR3 length equals 13 residues. The CDR3 DNA reads as TGTGCCAGCTCCCAGCGGGAGAATCAGCCCCAGCATTTT. This codes for CASSQRENQPQHF.

The rearrangement links TRBV2 to TRBJ2-3; 8 positions agree with TRBD2. The CDR3 totals 15 residues. After removal of 3 bases from V and 4 bases from J, the junction contained 6 bases not matched to a gene. The germline CDR1 and CDR2 sequences are SNHLY and FYNNEI. This CDR3 is CASSDGTRIPDTQYF. The CDR3 region has the DNA TGTGCCAGCAGTGATGGGACTAGGATCCCAGATACGCAGTATTTT.

The chain is built from TRBV4-1 and TRBJ1-6; D is unresolved. The CDR3 consists of 15 residues. The germline gives CDR1 MGHRA, CDR2 YSYEKL. V was clipped by 2 bases and J by 8 bases, with 13 bases between them. CDR3 sequence: CASSQLIIQYSPLHF. The CDR3 coding sequence is TGCGCCAGCAGCCAATTAATAATTCAGTATTCACCCCTCCACTTT.

This clone was detected once. The V gene is TRBV30, the J gene TRBJ2-1; D remains ambiguous. The germline V and J ends were trimmed by 2 bases and 3 bases, with 8 bases remaining between them. Germline V gene sequence: CDR1 GTSNPN, CDR2 SVGIG (reference sequence). The length of the CDR3 is 13 residues. The chain's CDR3 is CAWSREYYNEQFF. The CDR3 coding sequence is TGTGCCTGGAGTCGCGAGTACTACAATGAGCAGTTCTTC.

The chain carries TRBV19 and TRBJ2-3; 9 bases align to TRBD2. Looked up from germline, CDR1 is LNHDA and CDR2 is SQIVND (reference sequence). V lost 1 base and J lost 5; bases outside the gene matches: 4. CDR3 size: 15 residues. The CDR3 reads CASSIAAGGGDTQYF. The CDR3 nucleotides read TGTGCCAGTAGTATAGCAGCGGGGGGCGGAGATACGCAGTATTTT.

This chain links TRBV14 with TRBJ1-1; 8 bases fit TRBD1. The V gene's germline CDR1 is SGHDN and CDR2 FVKESK. The junction had 5 bases not matched to a gene; V was cut back by 0 bases and J by 2 bases. The CDR3 has 16 residues. The DNA for the CDR3 is TGTGCCAGCAGCCAAGAAATGGGACAGGTTAACACTGAAGCTTTCTTT. Translation: CASSQEMGQVNTEAFF.

The chain has TRBV25-1 and TRBJ2-3, with D hard to call. The germline V and J ends were trimmed by 8 bases and 5 bases, with 5 bases remaining between them. CDR1 is MGHDK, CDR2 SYGVNS, per germline. The CDR3 contains 10 residues. Here the CDR3 DNA reads TGTGCCAGCGGCCGAGATACGCAGTATTTT. Amino acid sequence: CASGRDTQYF.

The V call is TRBV2, the J call TRBJ2-5; 13 bases are shared with TRBD2. Unmatched junction bases numbered 15, after V lost 4 bases and J lost 4 bases. Germline lookup yields CDR1 SNHLY and CDR2 FYNNEI. The CDR3 sequence is 19 residues long. The CDR3 sequence: CASSVPKLTLAGGTETQYF. The CDR3 DNA follows: TGTGCCAGCAGTGTGCCAAAATTGACACTAGCGGGAGGGACAGAGACCCAGTACTTC.

This clone was observed a single time. The genes are TRBV7-9 and TRBJ1-1; D might be TRBD1 (6 bases). Trimming removed 5 bases from V and 5 bases from J, with 12 bases in between. Germline loops: CDR1 SEHNR, CDR2 FQNEAQ (reference sequence). The length of the CDR3 is 13 residues. The CDR3 loop is CASSLGQETEAFF. CDR3 DNA sequence: TGTGCCAGCAGCCTGGGACAAGAAACTGAAGCTTTCTTT.

This chain joins TRBV29-1 and TRBJ2-5, with 14 bases fitting TRBD2. This CDR3 is 13 amino acids long. The V and J ends lost 6 bases and 7 bases, in that order; junction bases with no gene match: 4. From germline, CDR1 is SQVTM and CDR2 ANQGSEA. The CDR3 region has the DNA TGCAGCGTCGGACTAGCGGGAGGCGTGACCCAGTACTTC. It translates to CSVGLAGGVTQYF.

This CDR3 is CAWRGKIRGGTSGRKRTDTQYF. Here the CDR3 DNA reads TGTGCCTGGAGAGGGAAGATCCGGGGGGGGACTAGCGGGAGGAAGCGCACAGATACGCAGTATTTT. The V call is TRBV30, the J call TRBJ2-3, with 15 bases lining up with TRBD2. CDR3 length equals 22 residues. J was trimmed by 1 base and V by 3 bases; bases with no gene match: 20. Per the germline V gene, CDR1 is GTSNPN and CDR2 is SVGIG (reference sequence).